This TCR beta chain was observed in a study of cytomegalovirus exposure and HLA in healthy donors. Both 60 Vbeta primers and 13 Jbeta primers went into the PCR. Using immunoSEQ multiplex PCR, the repertoire was profiled, and TCRdb retains in-frame clones only, with some absent. The sample lists 150,000 to 200,000 clones, around 83% seen once, with 1.5% to 2% in the top ten. V was clipped by 3 bases and J by 4 bases; unmatched bases: 5. The germline V gene encodes CDR1 GTSNPN and CDR2 SVGIG (reference sequence). The length of the CDR3 is 13 residues. The sample comprised PBMCs. The J gene is TRBJ2-5, the V gene TRBV30; 7 positions agree with TRBD1. The TCR was taken from a middle-aged man in good health and CMV-seropositive. In nucleotides, the CDR3 is TGTGCCTGGAGCACAGGGGTCCCAGAGACCCAGTACTTC. It codes for CAWSTGVPETQYF. Looking up the rest from reference TRBV30 and TRBJ2-5 gives the full variable domain: SQTIHQWPATLVQPVGSPLSLECTVEGTSNPNLYWYRQAAGRGLQLLFYSVGIGQISSEVPQNLSASRPQDRQFILSSKKLLLSDSGFYLCAWSTGVPETQYFGPGTRLLVL.